Below, 22 T cell receptor beta chains from the same sample are listed, as sequenced in a study of cytomegalovirus exposure and HLA in healthy donors. Profiled with immunoSEQ multiplex PCR; TCRdb holds only in-frame clones, not every one. This table holds fewer than 200,000 clones, 75% to 90% found once. The sample consisted of PBMCs. The origin of the receptors is a young man in good health and CMV-seropositive.

The chain combines TRBV7-9 with TRBJ2-1; the match to TRBD1 covers 7 bases. This CDR3 is 16 amino acids long. Germline-derived CDR1 and CDR2 are SEHNR and FQNEAQ (reference sequence). The ends lost 5 bases at V and 0 bases at J; junction bases unmatched: 7. CDR3 sequence (DNA): TGTGCCAGCAGCCCCAGGGACAGCGTCTCCTACAATGAGCAGTTCTTC. Its translation is CASSPRDSVSYNEQFF.

The chain has TRBV12-5 and TRBJ2-7; TRBD2 matches at 16 bases. Germline assignment: CDR1 LGHNT and CDR2 FRNRAP. The CDR3 contains 17 residues. J was trimmed by 2 bases and V by 0 bases; bases with no gene match: 1. The CDR3 coding sequence is TGTGCTAGTGGTTTGGTCGGGACTAGCGGGGGGGCCTACGAGCAGTACTTC. It translates to CASGLVGTSGGAYEQYF.

The chain is built from TRBV6-1 and TRBJ2-3, with 8 bases fitting TRBD2. This CDR3 region has 13 residues. Losses at the gene ends were 7 bases for V and 3 bases for J; bases not matched to a gene: 3. CDR1 and CDR2 (germline): MNHNS, SASEGT. The CDR3 DNA follows: TGTGCCAGCATGCGGGGGGCGACAGATACGCAGTATTTT. It translates to CASMRGATDTQYF.

The chain joins TRBV11-2 to TRBJ2-2, with D maybe TRBD2 (6 bases). Germline V gene data show CDR1 as SGHAT and CDR2 as FQNNGV. Trimming left V 7 bases short and J 4 bases short, with 19 bases between. The CDR3 spans 16 residues. This chain's CDR3 is CASTTVGGLTTGELFF. The CDR3 DNA sequence: TGTGCCAGCACCACCGTAGGAGGGCTAACCACCGGGGAGCTGTTTTTT. Drawing the rest from reference TRBV11-2 and TRBJ2-2, the complete variable domain is EAGVAQSPRYKIIEKRQSVAFWCNPISGHATLYWYQQILGQGPKLLIQFQNNGVVDDSQLPKDRFSAERLKGVDSTLKIQPAKLEDSAVYLCASTTVGGLTTGELFFGEGSRLTVL.

The chain employs TRBV5-1 and TRBJ2-6; tentative D call: TRBD1 (6 bases). The CDR3 totals 19 residues. Germline V gives CDR1 SGHRS, CDR2 YFSETQ. Between the trimmed V and J ends, which lost 2 bases and 0 bases, there was a span of 18 bases. Here the CDR3 reads CASSFSGTNSFSGANVLTF. CDR3 nucleotides: TGCGCCAGCAGCTTCTCCGGGACAAATTCATTCTCTGGGGCCAACGTCCTGACTTTC.

The chain links TRBV2 to TRBJ1-1, with 8 bases aligning to TRBD1. The CDR3 has 14 amino acids. Germline V CDR1 and CDR2: SNHLY, FYNNEI. After removal of 2 bases from V and 4 bases from J, the junction contained 3 bases not matched to a gene. This CDR3 reads CASSESQGATEAFF. The CDR3 DNA follows: TGTGCCAGCAGTGAATCCCAGGGGGCCACTGAAGCTTTCTTT.

This clone was recorded only once. The chain is built from TRBV28 and TRBJ1-2; the D gene is possibly TRBD1 (5 bases). This CDR3 comprises 14 residues. Between the trimmed V and J ends, which lost 5 bases and 6 bases, there was a span of 16 bases. Germline V gene lookup returns CDR1 MDHEN and CDR2 SYDVKM. The CDR3, as DNA: TGTGCCAGCAGTCTGAAAGGGGCGCTGGATGGCTACACCTTC. Its protein product is CASSLKGALDGYTF.

The CDR3 bases are TGTGCCAGCAGTTTTGACAGCCCATCCTACAATGAGCAGTTCTTC. Its translation: CASSFDSPSYNEQFF. The chain joins TRBV27 to TRBJ2-1, with D possibly being TRBD1 (5 bases). The CDR3 has 15 residues. The ends were cut back, 3 bases at V and 1 base at J, with 10 bases in the middle. Germline-derived CDR1 and CDR2 are MNHEY and SMNVEV (reference sequence).

CDR3 region: CASSEFQGERHSNQPQHF. The DNA for the CDR3 is TGTGCCAGCAGTGAATTCCAGGGTGAAAGACATAGCAATCAGCCCCAGCATTTT. J is TRBJ1-5 and V is TRBV25-1, with D possibly matching TRBD1 (5 bases). The CDR3 totals 18 residues. V lost 1 base and J lost 0, with 16 bases in between. Germline CDR1 MGHDK, CDR2 SYGVNS.

This chain uses TRBV30 with TRBJ1-1; perhaps TRBD1 as D (6 bases). Trimming took off 4 bases at V and 1 base at J, with 10 bases between the two ends. CDR1 and CDR2 (germline): GTSNPN, SVGIG (reference sequence). The CDR3 loop spans 13 amino acids. This chain's CDR3 is CAWNRDKNTEAFF. CDR3 in DNA: TGTGCCTGGAACAGGGATAAGAACACTGAAGCTTTCTTT. Filled out from reference TRBV30 and TRBJ1-1, the complete variable domain reads SQTIHQWPATLVQPVGSPLSLECTVEGTSNPNLYWYRQAAGRGLQLLFYSVGIGQISSEVPQNLSASRPQDRQFILSSKKLLLSDSGFYLCAWNRDKNTEAFFGQGTRLTVV.

The CDR3 region has the DNA TGTGCCAGCAGACTGGCCGGACAGCCCTATGGCTACACCTTC. Translation: CASRLAGQPYGYTF. This chain joins TRBV6-1 and TRBJ1-2; maybe TRBD1 (6 bases). Germline V CDR1 and CDR2: MNHNS, SASEGT. V lost 6 bases and J 4 bases, leaving 15 bases between the germline ends. The CDR3 has 14 amino acids.

The CDR3, as DNA: TGTGCCAGCAGCGTAGCGATCACTAGCGGGGGCACAGATACGCAGTATTTT. Its translation is CASSVAITSGGTDTQYF. V is TRBV9 and J is TRBJ2-3; 10 bases agree with TRBD2. This CDR3 is built from 17 residues. Per germline, CDR1 SGDLS and CDR2 YYNGEE. Germline trimming cut 0 bases from V and 1 base from J; bases unmatched to any gene: 5.

The CDR3 nucleotides read TGCGCCAGCAGCCAAGACACGGACAGGGCCTTCTATGGCTACACCTTC. This encodes CASSQDTDRAFYGYTF. V is TRBV4-1 and J is TRBJ1-2, with TRBD1 identical over 8 bases. The CDR3 is 16 residues long. Losses at the gene ends were 0 bases for V and 4 bases for J; bases not matched to a gene: 7. Germline V gene data show CDR1 as MGHRA and CDR2 as YSYEKL.

J is TRBJ1-6 and V is TRBV9; a possible D gene is TRBD1 (5 bases). CDR3 length: 12 residues. Trimming stripped 3 bases from V and 8 bases from J, with 6 bases between. CDR1 SGDLS and CDR2 YYNGEE come from the germline V gene. This CDR3 is CASSAGDSPLHF. CDR3 nucleotides: TGTGCCAGCAGCGCGGGGGATTCACCCCTCCACTTT.

This clone was observed once. The rearrangement joins TRBV7-3 to TRBJ1-1; 7 nucleotides agree with TRBD1. The V gene's germline CDR1 is SGHTA and CDR2 FQGTGA. Unmatched junction bases numbered 7, after V lost 5 bases and J lost 4 bases. The CDR3 is 14 amino acids. DNA for the CDR3: TGTGCCAGCAGCGGATCAGGGGGAGGCACTGAAGCTTTCTTT. It codes for CASSGSGGGTEAFF.

This clone has just one count. This chain connects TRBV11-2 to TRBJ2-7; D may be TRBD2 (5 bases). The germline V gene has CDR1 SGHAT and CDR2 FQNNGV. Trimming took off 7 bases at V and 3 bases at J, with 13 bases between the two ends. This CDR3 comprises 13 residues. Here the CDR3 reads CASTEGGFYEQYF. The CDR3, as DNA: TGTGCCAGCACCGAAGGAGGTTTCTACGAGCAGTACTTC.

The chain has TRBV29-1 and TRBJ1-2; 9 bases match TRBD1. Germline V gene data show CDR1 as SQVTM and CDR2 as ANQGSEA. The V segment lost 3 bases and the J segment 4 bases; nucleotides outside the gene matches: 0. CDR3 length: 12 amino acids. The CDR3 is CSVETGGYGYTF. The CDR3 nucleotides read TGCAGCGTTGAGACAGGGGGCTATGGCTACACCTTC.

CDR3: CASSPFGLGETDTQYF. The CDR3 nucleotides read TGCGCCAGCAGCCCCTTCGGACTGGGAGAGACAGATACGCAGTATTTT. The rearrangement joins TRBV5-1 to TRBJ2-3, with D possibly being TRBD2 (5 bases). CDR1 and CDR2 from the germline V gene are SGHRS and YFSETQ. CDR3 size: 16 residues. Trimming took off 4 bases at V and 3 bases at J, with 18 bases between the two ends.

This clone was seen only a few times. This chain connects TRBV5-4 to TRBJ2-2, with no clear D. The CDR3 totals 12 residues. V lost 2 bases to trimming and J lost 6 bases, with 5 bases between them. Germline V gives CDR1 SGHNT, CDR2 YYREEE (reference sequence). The CDR3 bases are TGTGCCAGCAGCTTTGTCTCCGGGGAGCTGTTTTTT. This gives the protein CASSFVSGELFF.

The rearrangement uses TRBV7-9 and TRBJ1-1; D might be TRBD1 (6 bases). The CDR3 loop spans 15 amino acids. Germline CDR1 and CDR2: SEHNR and FQNEAQ (reference sequence). V was pared by 5 bases and J by 5 bases, with 18 bases between. CDR3 sequence reads: CASSPSGVTGTEAFF. The CDR3 nucleotides are TGTGCCAGCAGCCCCTCAGGGGTAACCGGGACTGAAGCTTTCTTT.

The chain has TRBV4-2 and TRBJ2-7, with 8 bases aligning to TRBD2. J lost 4 bases, V lost 0 bases, and 14 bases had no gene match. The CDR3 loop spans 18 amino acids. In germline, CDR1 is LGHNA, CDR2 YNFKEQ. CDR3 amino acids: CASSQDISPGGLYYEQYF. The CDR3 bases are TGTGCCAGCAGCCAAGATATTTCGCCGGGAGGGCTATATTACGAGCAGTACTTC.

About this clone: Other nucleotide sequences from this sample produce the same CDR3. The chain recombines TRBV9 with TRBJ2-3; 12 positions agree with TRBD1. CDR1 SGDLS and CDR2 YYNGEE come from the germline V gene. V shed 3 bases and J 4 bases; nucleotides not matched to a gene: 3. The CDR3 runs 15 residues. The CDR3 DNA sequence: TGTGCCAGCAGCGCGGGGACAGGGGGCGCAGATACGCAGTATTTT. This translates into CASSAGTGGADTQYF.